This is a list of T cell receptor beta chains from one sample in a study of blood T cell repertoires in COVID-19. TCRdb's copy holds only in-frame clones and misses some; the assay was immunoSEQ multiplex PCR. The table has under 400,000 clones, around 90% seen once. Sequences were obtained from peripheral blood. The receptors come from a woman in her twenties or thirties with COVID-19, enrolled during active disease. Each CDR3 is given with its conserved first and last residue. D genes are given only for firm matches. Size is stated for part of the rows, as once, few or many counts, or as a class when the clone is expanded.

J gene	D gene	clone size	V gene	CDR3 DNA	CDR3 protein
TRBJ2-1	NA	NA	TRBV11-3	TGTGCCAGCAGCTTAGGTCGGTACAATGAGCAGTTCTTC	CASSLGRYNEQFF
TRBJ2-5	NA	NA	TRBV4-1	TGCGCCAGCAGCCAAACCGCAGGTTCCGAAGAGACCCAGTACTTC	CASSQTAGSEETQYF
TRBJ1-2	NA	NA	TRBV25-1	TGTGCCAGCAGTGAATACTTTTCCGGGACAACCTATGGCTACACCTTC	CASSEYFSGTTYGYTF
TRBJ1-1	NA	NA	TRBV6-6	TGTGCCAGCAGTTACCCCCCCGCACTTGAAGCTTTCTTT	CASSYPPALEAFF
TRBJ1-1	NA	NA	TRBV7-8	TGTGCCAGCAGCTTTAGTTACGTGGGACTGCAGAACACTGAAGCTTTCTTT	CASSFSYVGLQNTEAFF
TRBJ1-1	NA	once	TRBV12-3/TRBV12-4	TGTGCCAGCAGCCGGGTTGAAGCTTTCTTT	CASSRVEAFF
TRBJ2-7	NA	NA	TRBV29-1	TGCAGCGTTGAAGATGGGTCCCCGGGGAGGTACGAGCAGTACTTC	CSVEDGSPGRYEQYF
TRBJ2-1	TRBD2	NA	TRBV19	TGTGCCAGTAGTCCGGGAGGATCCTACAATGAGCAGTTCTTC	CASSPGGSYNEQFF
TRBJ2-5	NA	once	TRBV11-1	TGTGCCAGCAGCTTAGAAGAGACAGTGGTACCCTGGGCCCAGTACTTC	CASSLEETVVPWAQYF
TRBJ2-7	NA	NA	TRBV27	TGTGCCAGCAGTTTTTTTAGCTACGAGCAGTACTTC	CASSFFSYEQYF
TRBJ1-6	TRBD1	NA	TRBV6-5	TGTGCCAGCAGTTACTCGACAGGGCGGTTTTCACCCCTCCACTTT	CASSYSTGRFSPLHF
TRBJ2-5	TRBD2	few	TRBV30	TGTGCCTGGAGTCCGACGGTCGGCGGGAGGCGAGAGACCCAGTACTTC	CAWSPTVGGRRETQYF
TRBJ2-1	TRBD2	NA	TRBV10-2	TGCGCCAGTAGGACTAGCGGGAGTGTAAATGAGCAGTTCTTC	CASRTSGSVNEQFF
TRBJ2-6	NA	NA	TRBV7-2	TGTGCCAGCAGCTTAGCAGGGGCAAACTCTGGGGCCAACGTCCTGACTTTC	CASSLAGANSGANVLTF
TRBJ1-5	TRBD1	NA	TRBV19	TGTGCCAGTAGCACAGGGGGCGGCAATCAGCCCCAGCATTTT	CASSTGGGNQPQHF
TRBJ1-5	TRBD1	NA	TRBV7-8	TGTGCCAGCAGCTCGGACCAGGGGGATCAGCCCCAGCATTTT	CASSSDQGDQPQHF
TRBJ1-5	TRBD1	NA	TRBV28	TGTGCCAGCAGGTTTCGGGACAGGGGTACGTGGGGCAATCAGCCCCAGCATTTT	CASRFRDRGTWGNQPQHF
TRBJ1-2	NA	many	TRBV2	TGTGCCAGCAATCAGGGCTATGGCTACACCTTC	CASNQGYGYTF
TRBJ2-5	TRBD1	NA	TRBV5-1	TGCGCCAGCAGCTTGAGGGGGACAGGGTACCAAGAGACCCAGTACTTC	CASSLRGTGYQETQYF
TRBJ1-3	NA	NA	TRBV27	TGTGCCAGCAGTTCGGGGTACTCCGGAAACACCATATATTTT	CASSSGYSGNTIYF
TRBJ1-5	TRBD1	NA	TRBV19	TGTGCCAGCCGAGGACAGGGACGAGATCAGCCCCAGCATTTT	CASRGQGRDQPQHF
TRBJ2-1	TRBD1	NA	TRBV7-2	TGTGCCAGCAGCTTAACCCCGACAGGGGTGGGTGAGCAGTTCTTC	CASSLTPTGVGEQFF
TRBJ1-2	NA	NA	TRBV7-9	TGTGCCAGCAGCCAAACCAGCGAGGGGGATGGCTACACCTTC	CASSQTSEGDGYTF
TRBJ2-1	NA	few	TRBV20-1	TGCAGTGCTAGAGATCTACATGAGCAGTTCTTC	CSARDLHEQFF
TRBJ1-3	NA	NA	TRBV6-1	TGTGCCAGCAGTGAAATAGGAAACACCATATATTTT	CASSEIGNTIYF
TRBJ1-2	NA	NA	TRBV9	TGTGCCAGCAGCGTAGAGTCGGGATTCTATGGCTACACCTTC	CASSVESGFYGYTF
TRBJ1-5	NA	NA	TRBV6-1	TGTGCCAGCATTGAGGCGATGGGGAGCGGCAATCAGCCCCAGCATTTT	CASIEAMGSGNQPQHF
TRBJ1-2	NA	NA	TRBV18	TGTGCCAGCTCACCACCCGCCAGGGCCCCCGATGGCTACACCTTC	CASSPPARAPDGYTF
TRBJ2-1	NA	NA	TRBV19	TGTGCCAGTAGTCCCATTAGAACGATATCCTACAATGAGCAGTTCTTC	CASSPIRTISYNEQFF
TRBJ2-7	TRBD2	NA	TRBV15	TGTGCCACCAGCAGAGATCGAGCGGGAGGCGTTGACGAGCAGTACTTC	CATSRDRAGGVDEQYF
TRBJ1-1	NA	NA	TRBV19	TGTGCCAGTACCCTTGATGGGACTTCTAAAGCTTTCTTT	CASTLDGTSKAFF
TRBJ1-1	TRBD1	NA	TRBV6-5	TGTGCCAGCAGTAGACAGGGTGTCACTGAAGCTTTCTTT	CASSRQGVTEAFF
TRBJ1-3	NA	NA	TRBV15	TGTGCCACCAGCAGAGAGGTCGGGGACACCATATATTTT	CATSREVGDTIYF
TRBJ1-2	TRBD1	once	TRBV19	TGTGCCAGTAGTCCTCCCCGACAGGGGAGCGCGGGTGGCTACACCTTC	CASSPPRQGSAGGYTF
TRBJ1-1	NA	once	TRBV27	TGTGCCAGCGGGCCGTCGAGGGACACTGAAGCTTTCTTT	CASGPSRDTEAFF
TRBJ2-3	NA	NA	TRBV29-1	TGCAGCGTAATGAGGGGGTTTGAGGGCCTAAGCACAGATACGCAGTATTTT	CSVMRGFEGLSTDTQYF
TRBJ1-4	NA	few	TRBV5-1	TGCGCCAGCTCCCACGGGGGGGGTGAAAAACTGTTTTTT	CASSHGGGEKLFF
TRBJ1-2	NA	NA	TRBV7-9	TGTGCCAGCAGCTTAGTCACCATTGAGGGCTACACCTTC	CASSLVTIEGYTF
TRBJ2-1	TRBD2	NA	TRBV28	TGTGCCAGCAGACCCGGGACTAGCGGATACAATGAGCAGTTCTTC	CASRPGTSGYNEQFF
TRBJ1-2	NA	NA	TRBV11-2	TGTGCCAGCAGCTTAATGAGCTATGGCTACACCTTC	CASSLMSYGYTF
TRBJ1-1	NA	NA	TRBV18	TGTGCCAGCTCACCTACAGGGTCTGTAACTGAAGCTTTCTTT	CASSPTGSVTEAFF
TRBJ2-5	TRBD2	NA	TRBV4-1	TGCGCCAGCAGCCACCTAGCGGGAGGGGGGGAGACCCAGTACTTC	CASSHLAGGGETQYF
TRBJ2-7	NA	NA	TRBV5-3	TGTGCCAGAAGCTTTGATCGGCAGGGGACCTACGAGCAGTACTTC	CARSFDRQGTYEQYF
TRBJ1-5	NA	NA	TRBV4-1	TGCGCCAGCAGCCAAGATTCAGGGGAAAATCAGCCCCAGCATTTT	CASSQDSGENQPQHF
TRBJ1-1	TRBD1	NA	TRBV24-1	TGTGCCACCAGTGATATTAGGACAGGCGGAGGGAACACTGAAGCTTTCTTT	CATSDIRTGGGNTEAFF
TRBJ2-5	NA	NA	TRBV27	TGTGCCAGCAGCCCCTCCAGGTTACAAGAGACCCAGTACTTC	CASSPSRLQETQYF
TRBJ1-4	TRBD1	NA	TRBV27	TGTGCCAGCAGACCCAAGGCGGGACAGGAGAGACGGGTGGCTGAAAAACTGTTTTTT	CASRPKAGQERRVAEKLFF
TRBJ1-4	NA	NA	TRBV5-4	TGTGCCAGCAGCTTTGGTGGAGGAGCTAATGAAAAACTGTTTTTT	CASSFGGGANEKLFF
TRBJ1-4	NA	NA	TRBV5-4	TGTGCCAGCAGGGACGGGGGGGCCGGCGAAAAACTGTTTTTT	CASRDGGAGEKLFF
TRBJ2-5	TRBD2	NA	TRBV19	TGTGCCAGTAGCCTAGCGGGAGGAGAGACCCAGTACTTC	CASSLAGGETQYF
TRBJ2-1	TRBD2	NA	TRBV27	TGTGCCAGCCAAGCGGGAACAAGCTCCTACAATGAGCAGTTCTTC	CASQAGTSSYNEQFF
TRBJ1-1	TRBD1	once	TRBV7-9	TGTGCCAGCAGCTTACCGGGACAGATGAACACTGAAGCTTTCTTT	CASSLPGQMNTEAFF
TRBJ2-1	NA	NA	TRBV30	TGTGCCTGGAGTGCCACAGGTCCTCATGAGCAGTTCTTC	CAWSATGPHEQFF
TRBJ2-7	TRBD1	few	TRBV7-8	TGTGCCAGCAGCTTAAGGGACAGGGCCTCCTACGAGCAGTACTTC	CASSLRDRASYEQYF
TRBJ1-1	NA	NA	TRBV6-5	TGTGCCAGCAGTTACTCGAGACAGCAGAACACTGAAGCTTTCTTT	CASSYSRQQNTEAFF
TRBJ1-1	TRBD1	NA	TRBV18	TGTGCCAGCTCACCGGTGATGGGACAGGGCGCTGAAGCTTTCTTT	CASSPVMGQGAEAFF
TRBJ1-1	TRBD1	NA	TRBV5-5	TGTGCCAGCAGTCAGACAGGGGCACCGGAAGCTTTCTTT	CASSQTGAPEAFF
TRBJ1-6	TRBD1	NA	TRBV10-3	TGTGCCATCAGTGAGTACAGGGGAGGAAATTCACCCCTCCACTTT	CAISEYRGGNSPLHF